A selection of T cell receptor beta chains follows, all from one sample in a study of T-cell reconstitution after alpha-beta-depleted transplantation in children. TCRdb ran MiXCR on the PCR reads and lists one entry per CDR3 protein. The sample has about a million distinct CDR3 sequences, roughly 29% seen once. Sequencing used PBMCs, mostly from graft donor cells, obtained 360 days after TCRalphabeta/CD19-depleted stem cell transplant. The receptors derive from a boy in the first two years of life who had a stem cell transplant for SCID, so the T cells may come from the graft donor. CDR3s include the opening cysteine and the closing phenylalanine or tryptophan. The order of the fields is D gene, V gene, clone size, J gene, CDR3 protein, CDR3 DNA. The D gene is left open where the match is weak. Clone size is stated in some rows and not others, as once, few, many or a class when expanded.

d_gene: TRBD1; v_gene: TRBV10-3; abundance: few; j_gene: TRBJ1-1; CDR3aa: CAISDPGQENTEAFF; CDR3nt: TGTGCCATCAGTGACCCGGGACAGGAGAACACTGAAGCTTTCTTT
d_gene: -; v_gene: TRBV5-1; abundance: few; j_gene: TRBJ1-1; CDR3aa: CASSKTGGRMATEAFF; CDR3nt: TGCGCCAGCAGCAAAACGGGGGGGCGCATGGCCACTGAAGCTTTCTTT
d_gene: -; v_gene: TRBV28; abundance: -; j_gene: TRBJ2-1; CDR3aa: CASSFGQTKYNEQFF; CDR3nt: TGTGCCAGCAGTTTTGGACAGACCAAATACAATGAGCAGTTCTTC
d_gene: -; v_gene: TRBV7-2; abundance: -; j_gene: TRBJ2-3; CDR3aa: CASSLEVIDTQYF; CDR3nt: TGTGCCAGCAGCTTAGAAGTTATAGATACGCAGTATTTT
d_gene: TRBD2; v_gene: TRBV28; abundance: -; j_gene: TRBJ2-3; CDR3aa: CASSPSGPGLYSDTQYF; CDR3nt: TGTGCCAGCAGTCCTTCGGGACCGGGACTATATTCGGATACGCAGTATTTT
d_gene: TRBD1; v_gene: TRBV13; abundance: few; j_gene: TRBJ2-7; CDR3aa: CASSLYRGQGNEQYF; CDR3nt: TGTGCCAGCAGCTTGTATCGGGGACAGGGGAACGAGCAGTACTTC
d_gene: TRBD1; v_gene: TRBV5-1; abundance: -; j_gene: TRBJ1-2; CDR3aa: CASSLGPTGEIYGYTF; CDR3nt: TGCGCCAGCAGCTTGGGACCGACAGGGGAGATTTATGGCTACACCTTC
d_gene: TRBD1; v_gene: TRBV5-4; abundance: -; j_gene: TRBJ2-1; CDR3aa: CASSGGGQGAYNEQFF; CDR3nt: TGTGCCAGCAGCGGGGGGGGACAGGGAGCTTACAATGAGCAGTTCTTC
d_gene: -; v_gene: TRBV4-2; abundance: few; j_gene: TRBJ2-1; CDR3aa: CASSRVLVGTEEQFF; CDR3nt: TGTGCCAGCAGCCGCGTCTTGGTCGGGACGGAAGAGCAGTTCTTC
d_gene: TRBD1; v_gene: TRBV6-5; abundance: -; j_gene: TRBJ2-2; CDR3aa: CASSYGTGEFYSGELFF; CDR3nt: TGTGCCAGCAGTTACGGGACAGGGGAATTTTACTCCGGGGAGCTGTTTTTT
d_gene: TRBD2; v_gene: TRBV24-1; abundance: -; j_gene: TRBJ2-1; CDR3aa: CATSDRQGTGLAGGRNEQFF; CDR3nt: TGTGCCACCAGTGATCGACAGGGAACGGGACTAGCGGGGGGACGCAATGAGCAGTTCTTC
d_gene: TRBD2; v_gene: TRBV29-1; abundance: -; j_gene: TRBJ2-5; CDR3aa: CSVPVAGYQETQYF; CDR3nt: TGCAGCGTACCGGTAGCGGGGTACCAAGAGACCCAGTACTTC
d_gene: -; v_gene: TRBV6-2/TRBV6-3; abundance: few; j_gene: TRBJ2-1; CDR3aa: CASTRGVNEQFF; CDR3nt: TGTGCCAGCACGAGGGGGGTCAATGAGCAGTTCTTC
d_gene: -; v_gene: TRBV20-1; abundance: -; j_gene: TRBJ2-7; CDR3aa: CSARPSGSVYEQYF; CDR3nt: TGCAGTGCTAGACCCAGCGGGTCCGTCTACGAGCAGTACTTC
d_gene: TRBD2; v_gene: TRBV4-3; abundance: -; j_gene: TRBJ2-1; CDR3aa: CASSQVAGWTRKDNEQFF; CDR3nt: TGCGCCAGCAGCCAAGTTGCGGGGTGGACTAGGAAGGACAATGAGCAGTTCTTC
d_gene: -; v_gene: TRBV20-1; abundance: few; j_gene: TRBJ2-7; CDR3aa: CSARGRAAYEQYF; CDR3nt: TGCAGTGCCAGAGGGAGAGCGGCCTACGAGCAGTACTTC
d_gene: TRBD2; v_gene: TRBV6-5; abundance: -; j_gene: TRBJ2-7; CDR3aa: CASSLGLAGNRPYEQYF; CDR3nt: TGTGCCAGCAGTTTAGGACTAGCGGGAAACAGGCCCTACGAGCAGTACTTC
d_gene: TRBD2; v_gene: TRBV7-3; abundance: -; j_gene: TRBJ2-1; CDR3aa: CASSEGGLAGGPSYNEQFF; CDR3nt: TGTGCCAGCAGTGAAGGGGGACTAGCGGGGGGGCCCTCCTACAATGAGCAGTTCTTC
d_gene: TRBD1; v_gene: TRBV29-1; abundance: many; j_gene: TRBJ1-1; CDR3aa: CSVVRGRNTEAFF; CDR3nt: TGCAGCGTAGTCAGGGGGCGAAACACTGAAGCTTTCTTT
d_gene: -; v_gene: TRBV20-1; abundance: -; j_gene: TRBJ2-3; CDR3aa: CSARGMERLPPDTQYF; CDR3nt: TGCAGTGCTAGGGGCATGGAGCGCCTGCCCCCAGATACGCAGTATTTT
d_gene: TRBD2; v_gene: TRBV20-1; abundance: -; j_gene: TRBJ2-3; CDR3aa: CSAPGNTRGVPTDTQYF; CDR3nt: TGCAGTGCTCCTGGGAACACGCGGGGGGTCCCCACAGATACGCAGTATTTT
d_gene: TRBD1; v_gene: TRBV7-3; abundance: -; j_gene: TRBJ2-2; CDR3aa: CASSVTGQTGELFF; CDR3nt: TGTGCCAGCAGCGTGACAGGGCAAACCGGGGAGCTGTTTTTT
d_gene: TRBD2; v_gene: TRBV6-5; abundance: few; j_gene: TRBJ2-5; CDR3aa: CASSYGPSGGQETQYF; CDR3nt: TGTGCCAGCAGTTACGGCCCTAGCGGGGGTCAGGAGACCCAGTACTTC
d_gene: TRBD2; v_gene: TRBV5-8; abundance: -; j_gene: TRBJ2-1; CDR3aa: CASSSKIALLAGVIEQFF; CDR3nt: TGTGCCAGCAGCTCAAAAATCGCCCTACTAGCGGGAGTGATCGAGCAGTTCTTC
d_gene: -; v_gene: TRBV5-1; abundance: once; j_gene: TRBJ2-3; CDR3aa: CASSRIQGDTQYF; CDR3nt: TGCGCCAGCAGCCGTATACAGGGAGATACGCAGTATTTT
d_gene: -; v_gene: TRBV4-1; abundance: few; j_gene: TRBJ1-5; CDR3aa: CASSQEVGVPRNQPQHF; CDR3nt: TGCGCCAGCAGCCAAGAGGTAGGGGTCCCGAGGAATCAGCCCCAGCATTTT
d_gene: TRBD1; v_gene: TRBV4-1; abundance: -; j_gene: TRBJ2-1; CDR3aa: CASSQAGTGGVLGYNEQFF; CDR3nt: TGCGCCAGCAGCCAAGCTGGGACAGGGGGCGTTCTGGGCTACAATGAGCAGTTCTTC
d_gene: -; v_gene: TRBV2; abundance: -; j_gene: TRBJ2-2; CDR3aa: CASRLRGGNTGELFF; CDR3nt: TGTGCCAGCAGGCTACGTGGGGGAAACACCGGGGAGCTGTTTTTT
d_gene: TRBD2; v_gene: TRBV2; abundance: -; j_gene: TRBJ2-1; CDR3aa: CASRPSGGLYNEQFF; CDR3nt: TGTGCCAGCCGCCCAAGCGGGGGTTTATACAATGAGCAGTTCTTC
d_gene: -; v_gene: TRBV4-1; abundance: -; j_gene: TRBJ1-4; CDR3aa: CASSQGVRRTTNEKLFF; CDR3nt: TGCGCCAGCAGCCAAGGGGTGAGGAGGACAACTAATGAAAAACTGTTTTTT
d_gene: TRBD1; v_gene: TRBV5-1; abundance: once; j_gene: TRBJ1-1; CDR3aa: CASSGQATTEAFF; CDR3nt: TGCGCCAGCAGCGGACAGGCCACCACTGAAGCTTTCTTT
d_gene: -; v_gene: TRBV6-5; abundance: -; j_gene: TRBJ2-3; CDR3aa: CASSYEVGANRGTDTQYF; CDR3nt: TGTGCCAGCAGTTACGAGGTGGGAGCTAATCGCGGCACAGATACGCAGTATTTT
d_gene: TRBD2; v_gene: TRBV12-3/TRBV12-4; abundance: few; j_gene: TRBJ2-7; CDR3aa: CASASGSYEQYF; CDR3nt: TGTGCCAGTGCTAGCGGCTCCTACGAGCAGTACTTC
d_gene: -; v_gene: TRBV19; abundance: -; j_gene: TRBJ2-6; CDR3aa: CASSIGLTGANVLTF; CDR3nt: TGTGCCAGTAGTATTGGTCTTACTGGGGCCAACGTCCTGACTTTC
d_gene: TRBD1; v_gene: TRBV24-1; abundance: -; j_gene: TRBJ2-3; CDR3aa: CATSDSATGLHRDTQYF; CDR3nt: TGTGCCACCAGTGATTCCGCGACAGGGCTCCATCGTGATACGCAGTATTTT
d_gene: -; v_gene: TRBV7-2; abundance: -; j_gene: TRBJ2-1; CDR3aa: CASSLRQAKAGEQFF; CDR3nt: TGTGCCAGCAGCTTACGACAGGCGAAGGCGGGTGAGCAGTTCTTC
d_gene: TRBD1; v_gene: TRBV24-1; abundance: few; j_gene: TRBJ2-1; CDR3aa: CATSESGQGEQFF; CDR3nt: TGTGCCACCAGTGAGTCAGGACAGGGTGAGCAGTTCTTC
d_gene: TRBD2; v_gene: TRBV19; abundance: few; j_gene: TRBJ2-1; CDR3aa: CACRSSGEGGEQFF; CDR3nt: TGTGCCTGCCGTTCTAGCGGGGAAGGCGGTGAGCAGTTCTTC
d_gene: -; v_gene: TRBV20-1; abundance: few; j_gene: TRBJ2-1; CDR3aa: CSARVHGGTYNEQFF; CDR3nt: TGCAGTGCTAGAGTGCACGGAGGCACCTACAATGAGCAGTTCTTC
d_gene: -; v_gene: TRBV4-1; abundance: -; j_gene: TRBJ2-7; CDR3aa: CASSQGGGTYEQYF; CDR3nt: TGCGCCAGCAGCCAGGGTGGCGGGACCTACGAGCAGTACTTC
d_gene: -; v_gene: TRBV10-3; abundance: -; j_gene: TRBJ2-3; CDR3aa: CATSGRRTDTQYF; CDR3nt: TGTGCCACCAGTGGTAGGAGGACAGATACGCAGTATTTT
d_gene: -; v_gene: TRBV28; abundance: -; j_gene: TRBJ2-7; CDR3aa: CASSGIRDTYEQYF; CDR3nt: TGTGCCAGCAGTGGAATCAGGGATACCTACGAGCAGTACTTC
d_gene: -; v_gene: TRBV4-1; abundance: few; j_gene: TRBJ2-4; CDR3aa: CASSQGKELAKNIQYF; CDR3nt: TGCGCCAGCAGCCAAGGAAAGGAGCTAGCCAAAAACATTCAGTACTTC
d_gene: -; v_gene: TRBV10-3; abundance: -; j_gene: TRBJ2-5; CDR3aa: CAISDALGETQYF; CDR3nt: TGTGCCATCAGTGACGCCCTCGGGGAGACCCAGTACTTC
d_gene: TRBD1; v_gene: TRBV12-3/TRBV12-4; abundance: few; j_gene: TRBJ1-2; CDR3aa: CASSKNRGVYGYTF; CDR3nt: TGTGCCAGCTCCAAAAACAGGGGGGTCTATGGCTACACCTTC
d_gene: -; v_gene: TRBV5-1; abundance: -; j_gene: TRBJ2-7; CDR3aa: CASSPSDPYEQYF; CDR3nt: TGCGCCAGCAGCCCCTCGGATCCCTACGAGCAGTACTTC
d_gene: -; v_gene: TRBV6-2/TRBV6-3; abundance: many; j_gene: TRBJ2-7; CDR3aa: CASSRVYEQYF; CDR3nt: TGTGCCAGCAGCCGGGTCTACGAGCAGTACTTC
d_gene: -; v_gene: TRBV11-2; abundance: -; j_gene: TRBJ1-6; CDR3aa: CASSWWGGTGNSPLHF; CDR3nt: TGTGCCAGCAGCTGGTGGGGGGGGACGGGGAATTCACCCCTCCACTTT
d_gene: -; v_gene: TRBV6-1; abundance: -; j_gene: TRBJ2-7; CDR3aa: CASSPGRTAYEQYF; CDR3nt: TGTGCCAGCAGTCCAGGCCGTACAGCCTACGAGCAGTACTTC
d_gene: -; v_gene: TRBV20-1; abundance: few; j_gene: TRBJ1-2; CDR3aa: CSATYGYTF; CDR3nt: TGCAGTGCTACTTATGGCTACACCTTC
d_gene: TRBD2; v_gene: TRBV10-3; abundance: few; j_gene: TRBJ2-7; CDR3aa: CAITKAGGTNEQYF; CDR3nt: TGTGCCATCACAAAGGCGGGAGGGACCAACGAGCAGTACTTC
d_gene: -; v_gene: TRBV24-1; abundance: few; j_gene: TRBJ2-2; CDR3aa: CATSDSGPSDTGELFF; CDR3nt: TGTGCCACCAGTGACTCTGGCCCCTCGGACACCGGGGAGCTGTTTTTT
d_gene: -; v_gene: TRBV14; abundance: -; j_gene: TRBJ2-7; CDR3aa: CASSQGAGRYEQYF; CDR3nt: TGTGCCAGCAGCCAAGGGGCAGGTCGGTACGAGCAGTACTTC
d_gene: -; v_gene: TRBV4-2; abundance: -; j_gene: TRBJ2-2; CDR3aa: CASSQDEEWGPGDTGELFF; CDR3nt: TGTGCCAGCAGCCAAGATGAAGAGTGGGGGCCTGGGGACACCGGGGAGCTGTTTTTT
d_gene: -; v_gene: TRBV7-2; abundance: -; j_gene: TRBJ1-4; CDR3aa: CASSERPLGNEKLFF; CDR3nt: TGTGCCAGCAGCGAAAGACCCCTCGGTAATGAAAAACTGTTTTTT
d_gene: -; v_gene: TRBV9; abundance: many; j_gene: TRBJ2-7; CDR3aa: CASSLSGDGTYEQYF; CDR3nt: TGTGCCAGCAGCCTCAGTGGGGACGGTACCTACGAGCAGTACTTC
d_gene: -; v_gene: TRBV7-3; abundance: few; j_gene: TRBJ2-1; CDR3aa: CASTNSDNEQFF; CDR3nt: TGTGCCAGCACCAATTCGGACAATGAGCAGTTCTTC
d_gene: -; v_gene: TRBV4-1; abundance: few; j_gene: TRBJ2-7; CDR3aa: CASSQAETYEQYF; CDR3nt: TGCGCCAGCAGCCAAGCTGAGACCTACGAGCAGTACTTC